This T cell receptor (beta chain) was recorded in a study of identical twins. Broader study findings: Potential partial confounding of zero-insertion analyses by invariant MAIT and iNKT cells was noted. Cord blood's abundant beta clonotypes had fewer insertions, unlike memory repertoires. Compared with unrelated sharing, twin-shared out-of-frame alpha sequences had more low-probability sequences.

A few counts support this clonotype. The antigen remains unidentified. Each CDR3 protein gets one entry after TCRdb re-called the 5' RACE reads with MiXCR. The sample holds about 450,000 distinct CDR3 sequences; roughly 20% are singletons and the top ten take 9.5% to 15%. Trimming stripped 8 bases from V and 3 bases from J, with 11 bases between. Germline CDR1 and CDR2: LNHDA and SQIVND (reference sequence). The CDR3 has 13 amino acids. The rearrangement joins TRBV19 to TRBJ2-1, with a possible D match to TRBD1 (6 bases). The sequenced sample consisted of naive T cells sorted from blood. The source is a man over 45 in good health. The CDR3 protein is CASALDSYNEQFF. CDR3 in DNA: TGTGCCAGTGCATTGGACAGCTACAATGAGCAGTTCTTC.